Below, 23 T cell receptor beta chains from the same sample are listed, as sequenced in a study of cytomegalovirus exposure and HLA in healthy donors. Assay: immunoSEQ multiplex PCR; the TCRdb copy retains only in-frame clones and omits some. The table lists some 130,000 clones, 85% to 90% of them singletons. The specimen was PBMCs. The receptors stem from a woman aged 18-29 years in good health and CMV-seronegative.

This clone was seen once. V usage is TRBV6-1 and J usage is TRBJ1-2; the D is unclear. Germline-derived CDR1 and CDR2 are MNHNS and SASEGT. The CDR3 loop spans 16 amino acids. Deletions cut 0 bases from V and 8 bases from J, with 19 bases between. In DNA form, the CDR3 reads TGTGCCAGCAGTGAAGCTCTGGGGAACCGCGGGGAGGGCTACACCTTC. It is translated as CASSEALGNRGEGYTF.

The gene calls are TRBV18 and TRBJ2-2, with 8 nucleotides matching TRBD1. CDR1 is KGHSH, CDR2 LQKENI, per germline. The CDR3 spans 15 residues. V dropped 6 bases and J dropped 2; count of bases not matched to a gene: 5. This CDR3 is CASSLGQGNTGELFF. The CDR3, as DNA: TGTGCCAGCTCCCTAGGACAGGGAAACACCGGGGAGCTGTTTTTT.

The gene calls are TRBV19 and TRBJ1-1; no clear D gene. The CDR3 extends over 11 amino acids. Germline V gene sequence: CDR1 LNHDA, CDR2 SQIVND (reference sequence). V was trimmed by 5 bases and J by 3 bases, leaving 4 bases between them. The CDR3 DNA is TGTGCCAGTAGTTACTACACTGAAGCTTTCTTT. It encodes CASSYYTEAFF.

The V call is TRBV27, the J call TRBJ1-1; no firm D call. V was trimmed by 5 bases and J by 0 bases, leaving 13 bases between them. The CDR3 has 15 amino acids. CDR1 and CDR2 (germline): MNHEY, SMNVEV (reference sequence). This CDR3 reads CASSRGRLLNTEAFF. DNA for the CDR3: TGTGCCAGCAGTCGCGGAAGACTGCTGAACACTGAAGCTTTCTTT.

Only one count was recorded for this clone. This chain uses TRBV6-5 with TRBJ1-2; D might be TRBD1 (6 bases). The CDR3 extends over 15 amino acids. The V and J ends lost 7 bases and 2 bases respectively, with 17 bases between them. Germline CDR1 and CDR2: MNHEY and SVGAGI. CDR3 residues: CASKRETGYNYGYTF. The CDR3 DNA is TGTGCCAGCAAGAGGGAAACAGGGTACAACTATGGCTACACCTTC.

The rearrangement links TRBV29-1 to TRBJ2-7; 9 nucleotides align to TRBD2. The V gene's germline CDR1 is SQVTM and CDR2 ANQGSEA. The CDR3 has 12 amino acids. The V and J ends lost 6 bases and 4 bases, in that order; junction bases with no gene match: 4. The CDR3 loop is CSVLTSGYEQYF. CDR3 nucleotides: TGCAGCGTCCTAACTAGCGGGTACGAGCAGTACTTC.

CDR3 bases: TGTGCCAGCAGTAAAGCACAGGGGTCGTATTCACCCCTCCACTTT. Translation gives CASSKAQGSYSPLHF. J is TRBJ1-6 and V is TRBV13; the match to TRBD1 covers 7 bases. Trimming at V came to 6 bases and at J to 8 bases, leaving 10 bases not matched to a gene. The CDR3 runs to 15 residues. Per germline, CDR1 PRHDT and CDR2 FYEKMQ (reference sequence).

The chain employs TRBV6-5 and TRBJ1-2; D gene unclear. Per germline, CDR1 MNHEY and CDR2 SVGAGI. Trimming pared 7 bases from V and 0 bases from J, leaving 9 bases between. The CDR3 is made up of 13 amino acids. The CDR3 DNA sequence: TGTGCCAGCATTGACACCTCTAACTATGGCTACACCTTC. Protein sequence: CASIDTSNYGYTF.

CDR3 DNA: TGTGCCAGCAGTCGCAAGACAGATTCTCTCGCTGGAAACACCATATATTTT. Amino acids: CASSRKTDSLAGNTIYF. The rearrangement joins TRBV5-4 to TRBJ1-3, with D maybe TRBD1 (5 bases). The CDR3 totals 17 residues. The V end lost 5 bases, the J end lost 2 bases, and 20 bases lay between the germline ends. Germline assignment: CDR1 SGHNT and CDR2 YYREEE (reference sequence).

V gene TRBV27 combines with J gene TRBJ2-7; TRBD2 matches 8 bases. Germline V gene lookup returns CDR1 MNHEY and CDR2 SMNVEV (reference sequence). V lost 3 bases, J lost 9 bases, and 10 bases stayed unmatched. The CDR3 contains 14 residues. DNA for the CDR3: TGTGCCAGCAGTTTGGGCGGGGGGACCACGTCGCAGTACTTC. Translation gives CASSLGGGTTSQYF.

The chain uses TRBV18 and TRBJ1-3; TRBD1 is a possible D gene (6 bases). V was clipped by 1 base and J by 2 bases, with 9 bases between them. The CDR3 is made up of 15 amino acids. From germline, CDR1 is KGHSH and CDR2 LQKENI. CDR3 DNA: TGTGCCAGCTCACCACTCGACAGGACTGGAAACACCATATATTTT. This codes for CASSPLDRTGNTIYF.

The chain joins TRBV7-9 to TRBJ1-2, with D unclear. V was cut by 2 bases and J by 1 base, with 11 bases left in between. The germline CDR1 and CDR2 sequences are SEHNR and FQNEAQ (reference sequence). The CDR3 has 15 amino acids. The CDR3 is CASSLWGEDNYGYTF. For the CDR3, the DNA is TGTGCCAGCAGCTTATGGGGAGAGGATAACTATGGCTACACCTTC.

The chain has TRBV6-1 and TRBJ1-2; D might be TRBD1 (6 bases). CDR3 length: 14 residues. V lost 2 bases to trimming and J lost 4 bases, with 11 bases between them. Germline V CDR1 and CDR2: MNHNS, SASEGT. The CDR3 sequence is CASSESQGRYGYTF. CDR3 coding DNA: TGTGCCAGCAGTGAATCACAGGGTCGCTATGGCTACACCTTC.

The chain combines TRBV5-4 with TRBJ1-2; possible D gene TRBD1, 5 bases. The CDR3 sequence is 14 residues long. V shed 0 bases and J shed 7 bases, with 13 bases lying between them. The germline CDR1 and CDR2 sequences are SGHNT and YYREEE (reference sequence). The DNA for the CDR3 is TGTGCCAGCAGCTTGGATGGGGCCCTCGTTGGCTACACCTTC. This gives the protein CASSLDGALVGYTF.

The chain employs TRBV5-1 and TRBJ2-3, with 15 bases identical to TRBD2. CDR1 and CDR2 (germline): SGHRS, YFSETQ. The CDR3 loop spans 18 amino acids. V lost 1 base, J lost 0 bases, and 3 bases stayed unmatched. In DNA, the CDR3 is TGCGCCAGCAGCTTGTACGGGACTAGCGGGGGGAGCACAGATACGCAGTATTTT. It codes for CASSLYGTSGGSTDTQYF.

The chain recombines TRBV25-1 with TRBJ1-2; unclear D gene. Germline V gene lookup returns CDR1 MGHDK and CDR2 SYGVNS. Between the trimmed V and J ends, which lost 6 bases and 8 bases, there was a span of 13 bases. This CDR3 has 12 amino acids. CDR3 loop: CASRDRRRGYTF. CDR3 bases: TGTGCCAGCAGGGATCGACGGCGGGGCTACACCTTC.

The chain links TRBV4-1 to TRBJ1-4; 9 positions match TRBD1. Per the germline V gene, CDR1 is MGHRA and CDR2 is YSYEKL. The CDR3 totals 16 residues. V shed 2 bases and J 7 bases; nucleotides not matched to a gene: 8. The CDR3 protein is CASSQLPQGAREKLFF. DNA of the CDR3: TGCGCCAGCAGCCAATTACCACAGGGGGCGCGTGAAAAACTGTTTTTT.

V usage is TRBV13 and J usage is TRBJ2-3; D gene uncertain. CDR3 length equals 12 residues. Trimming left V 3 bases short and J 5 bases short, with 6 bases between. Germline-derived CDR1 and CDR2 are PRHDT and FYEKMQ (reference sequence). In DNA, the CDR3 is TGTGCCAGCAGCTTTTCCTTAGATACGCAGTATTTT. Translating it yields CASSFSLDTQYF.

The V call is TRBV6-5, the J call TRBJ1-1; D is undetermined. V lost 2 bases and J lost 5, with 15 bases in between. The CDR3 extends over 15 amino acids. CDR1 is MNHEY and CDR2 is SVGAGI in the germline V gene. The CDR3 DNA reads TGTGCCAGCAGTTACAGGGATCCCACGGGGACTGAAGCTTTCTTT. It translates to CASSYRDPTGTEAFF.

The genes are TRBV6-6 and TRBJ2-1; 7 bases are shared with TRBD1. Looked up from germline, CDR1 is MNHNY and CDR2 is SVGAGI (reference sequence). Trimming took 2 bases from V and 6 from J; bases not matched to a gene: 7. The CDR3 has 15 residues. The DNA of the CDR3 is TGTGCCAGCAGTTACCTAGGACAGGAGGCCAATGAGCAGTTCTTC. Protein: CASSYLGQEANEQFF.

CDR3 region: CASSELAGGQVGRDNEQFF. Written as DNA, the CDR3 is TGTGCCAGCAGTGAACTAGCGGGGGGGCAGGTGGGAAGAGACAATGAGCAGTTCTTC. The rearrangement links TRBV6-1 to TRBJ2-1; 12 nucleotides agree with TRBD2. J was trimmed by 5 bases and V by 2 bases; bases with no gene match: 13. The CDR3 runs 19 residues. The germline V gene encodes CDR1 MNHNS and CDR2 SASEGT.

The chain uses TRBV12-5 and TRBJ2-1; 11 nucleotides line up with TRBD2. The J segment lost 7 bases and the V segment lost 6 bases, leaving 14 bases of the junction unmatched. Germline V gene lookup returns CDR1 LGHNT and CDR2 FRNRAP. This CDR3 has 17 residues. CDR3 protein: CASGPDFIAGGLNEQFF. The CDR3 DNA reads as TGTGCTAGTGGACCCGACTTTATAGCGGGGGGGCTGAATGAGCAGTTCTTC.

The gene calls are TRBV6-5 and TRBJ2-1; possible D gene TRBD1, 6 bases. Germline V lookup: CDR1 MNHEY, CDR2 SVGAGI. This CDR3 has 15 amino acids. The V and J ends lost 5 bases and 15 bases respectively, with 26 bases between them. CDR3 bases: TGTGCCAGCAGTCTTAACCCGGGACAAACACGGTCGCGGTTCTTC. Protein product: CASSLNPGQTRSRFF.